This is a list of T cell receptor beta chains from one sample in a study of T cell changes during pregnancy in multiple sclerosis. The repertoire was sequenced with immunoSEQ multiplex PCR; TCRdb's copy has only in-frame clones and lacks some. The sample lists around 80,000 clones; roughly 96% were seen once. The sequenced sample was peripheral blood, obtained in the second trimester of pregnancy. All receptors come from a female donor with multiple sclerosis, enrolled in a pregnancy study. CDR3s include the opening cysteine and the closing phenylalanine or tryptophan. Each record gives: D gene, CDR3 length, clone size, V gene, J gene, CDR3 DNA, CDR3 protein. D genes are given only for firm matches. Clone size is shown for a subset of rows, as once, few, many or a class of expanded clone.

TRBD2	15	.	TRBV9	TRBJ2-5	TGTGCCAGCAGCGTAGGGGCGGGAGGGGGAGAGACCCAGTACTTC	CASSVGAGGGETQYF
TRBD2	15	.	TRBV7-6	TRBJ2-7	TGTGCCAGCAGCCTTATACTAGCGGCTGACTACGAGCAGTACTTC	CASSLILAADYEQYF
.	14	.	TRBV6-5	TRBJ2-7	TGTGCCAGCAGTTACTCGGGGGGAAAATACGAGCAGTACTTC	CASSYSGGKYEQYF
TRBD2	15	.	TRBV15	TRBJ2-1	TGTGCCACCAGCAAGGGGACTAGCGACATATCTGAGCAGTTCTTC	CATSKGTSDISEQFF
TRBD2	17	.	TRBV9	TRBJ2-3	TGTGCCAGCAGCGCGGGACTAGCGGGAGTGGTCGCAGATACGCAGTATTTT	CASSAGLAGVVADTQYF
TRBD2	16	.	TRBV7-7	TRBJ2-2	TGTGCCAGCAGCTACAGAGCGGGAGATAACACCGGGGAGCTGTTTTTT	CASSYRAGDNTGELFF
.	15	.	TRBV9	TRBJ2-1	TGTGCCAGCAGCGTAGGTTCCAGCTCCTACAATGAGCAGTTCTTC	CASSVGSSSYNEQFF
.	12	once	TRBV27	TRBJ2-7	TGTGCCAGCAGTTTTCGGGGAAGCGAGCAGTACTTC	CASSFRGSEQYF
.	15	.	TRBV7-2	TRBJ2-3	TGTGCCAGCAGCTTAGTCCCCAGCGGGACAGATACGCAGTATTTT	CASSLVPSGTDTQYF
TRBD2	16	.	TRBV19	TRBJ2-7	TGTGCCAGTAGTGCGGGACTAGCGGGAATACGGTACGAGCAGTACTTC	CASSAGLAGIRYEQYF
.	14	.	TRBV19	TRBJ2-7	TGTGCCAGTAGTATAGGAAGCGCTTTCTACGAGCAGTACTTC	CASSIGSAFYEQYF
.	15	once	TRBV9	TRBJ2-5	TGTGCCAGCAGCGTACGAGAGGGGGTGAAAGAGACCCAGTACTTC	CASSVREGVKETQYF